Below are 17 T cell receptor beta chains sequenced from a single sample in a study of blood T cell repertoires in COVID-19. Here immunoSEQ multiplex PCR was the method, and the copy in TCRdb shows in-frame clones only, minus some. This sample carries under 300,000 clones, about 85% of them seen once, and the ten largest clones take roughly 6.3%. Source material: PBMCs or T cells enriched from blood (not recorded which). These receptors came from a woman aged 30 to 39 with acute COVID-19.

This clone appeared a single time. The sample has other DNA sequences that encode this CDR3 too. The rearrangement uses TRBV10-3 and TRBJ2-5, with 8 bases matching TRBD1. This CDR3 is built from 13 residues. Per the germline V gene, CDR1 is ENHRY and CDR2 is SYGVKD. Trimming took 5 bases from V and 4 from J; bases not matched to a gene: 3. The CDR3 sequence: CAISLDRGETQYF. The CDR3 DNA reads TGTGCCATCAGTCTAGACAGGGGAGAGACCCAGTACTTC.

V gene TRBV7-2 combines with J gene TRBJ2-2; tentative D call: TRBD1 (6 bases). The germline V gene encodes CDR1 SGHTA and CDR2 FQGNSA. Deletions cut 5 bases from V and 7 bases from J, with 14 bases between. This CDR3 is 14 amino acids long. The CDR3 nucleotides read TGTGCCAGCAGCATATACCAGGGGATCGGGGAGCTGTTTTTT. Amino acid sequence: CASSIYQGIGELFF.

The chain joins TRBV20-1 to TRBJ1-1, with D hard to call. The CDR3 totals 13 residues. Germline-derived CDR1 and CDR2 are DFQATT and SNEGSKA (reference sequence). V gave up 3 bases and J gave up 4 bases, with 12 bases separating them. The CDR3 nucleotides are TGCAGTGCTAGTAACCCATCAGGCACTGAAGCTTTCTTT. As protein: CSASNPSGTEAFF.

Written as DNA, the CDR3 is TGTGCCAGCGGAGCTAACTATGGCTACACCTTC. Its protein product is CASGANYGYTF. J is TRBJ1-2 and V is TRBV28; D not certain. The CDR3 contains 11 residues. Germline lookup yields CDR1 MDHEN and CDR2 SYDVKM. V lost 8 bases to trimming and J lost 0 bases, with 4 bases between them.

V is TRBV9 and J is TRBJ1-2; D is uncertain. This CDR3 has 17 residues. V was trimmed by 0 bases and J by 6 bases, leaving 21 bases between them. Germline V CDR1 and CDR2: SGDLS, YYNGEE. The CDR3 loop is CASSVAGHGLNPDGYTF. CDR3 coding DNA: TGTGCCAGCAGCGTAGCTGGCCACGGACTTAACCCGGATGGCTACACCTTC. The variable domain in full, with the rest retrieved from reference TRBV9 and TRBJ1-2, is DSGVTQTPKHLITATGQRVTLRCSPRSGDLSVYWYQQSLDQGLQFLIQYYNGEERAKGNILERFSAQQFPDLHSELNLSSLELGDSALYFCASSVAGHGLNPDGYTFGSGTRLTVV.

Here the CDR3 DNA reads TGTGCCAGCAGTCCGCTCAGGGGGTCCACCGGGGAGCTGTTTTTT. Its protein is CASSPLRGSTGELFF. The V call is TRBV27, the J call TRBJ2-2; 7 bases are shared with TRBD1. Germline trimming cut 5 bases from V and 4 bases from J; bases unmatched to any gene: 7. Germline-derived CDR1 and CDR2 are MNHEY and SMNVEV (reference sequence). This CDR3 comprises 15 residues.

The rearrangement links TRBV18 to TRBJ1-6, with D possibly being TRBD1 (5 bases). This CDR3 has 14 residues. Germline CDR1 KGHSH, CDR2 LQKENI. Trimming took 2 bases from V and 5 from J, leaving 7 bases between them. The CDR3 sequence: CASSPGADNSPLHF. The DNA of the CDR3 is TGTGCCAGCTCACCAGGGGCGGATAATTCACCCCTCCACTTT.

To note about this clone: Different DNA sequences within this sample yield the same CDR3. The chain carries TRBV9 and TRBJ2-7; unclear D gene. Trimming left V 0 bases short and J 5 bases short, with 3 bases between. The CDR3 loop spans 11 amino acids. In germline, CDR1 is SGDLS, CDR2 YYNGEE. CDR3 sequence (DNA): TGTGCCAGCAGCGTAGGAGACGAGCAGTACTTC. This gives the protein CASSVGDEQYF.

This clone came up a few times. This chain uses TRBV28 with TRBJ2-1, with 7 bases matching TRBD2. The V gene's germline CDR1 is MDHEN and CDR2 SYDVKM. The CDR3 sequence is 15 residues long. Trimming at V came to 1 base and at J to 3 bases, leaving 3 bases not matched to a gene. The CDR3 sequence is CASSLSGLRYNEQFF. CDR3 DNA: TGTGCCAGCAGTTTATCGGGACTACGCTACAATGAGCAGTTCTTC.

This chain joins TRBV3-1 (or the pseudogene TRBV3-2) and TRBJ2-2; TRBD2 might be the D (6 bases). V was cut by 2 bases and J by 4 bases, with 14 bases left in between. The CDR3 sequence is 16 residues long. Per germline, CDR1 LGHDT and CDR2 YNNKEL (reference sequence). Here the CDR3 DNA reads TGTGCCAGCAGCCAAACCAGGGCAGCGGGCACCGGGGAGCTGTTTTTT. It codes for CASSQTRAAGTGELFF.

V usage is TRBV28 and J usage is TRBJ2-7, with 7 bases that match TRBD2. This CDR3 is built from 15 residues. Trimming at V came to 5 bases and at J to 5 bases, leaving 12 bases not matched to a gene. Germline lookup yields CDR1 MDHEN and CDR2 SYDVKM. This chain's CDR3 is CASSPTRLALDEQYF. The CDR3 DNA is TGTGCCAGCAGTCCTACCCGACTAGCTTTGGACGAGCAGTACTTC.

The rearrangement uses TRBV9 and TRBJ2-1; a weak D match, TRBD1 (5 bases). Germline values: CDR1 SGDLS, CDR2 YYNGEE. Trimming cost V 1 base and J 5 bases, with 7 bases left between them. CDR3 length: 13 amino acids. DNA of the CDR3: TGTGCCAGCAGCGTAAAGGGGAACAATGAGCAGTTCTTC. Protein: CASSVKGNNEQFF.

The CDR3 DNA follows: TGTGCCAGCTTGATACAGGGAATCCCAGATACGCAGTATTTT. Its translation is CASLIQGIPDTQYF. The gene calls are TRBV18 and TRBJ2-3; D is perhaps TRBD1 (6 bases). Looked up from germline, CDR1 is KGHSH and CDR2 is LQKENI. The V end lost 7 bases, the J end lost 4 bases, and 15 bases lay between the germline ends. CDR3 length equals 14 residues.

The rearrangement uses TRBV5-1 and TRBJ2-3; 9 bases agree with TRBD2. V shed 3 bases and J 6 bases; nucleotides not matched to a gene: 8. The CDR3 has 15 residues. CDR1 is SGHRS and CDR2 is YFSETQ in the germline V gene. The CDR3 DNA sequence: TGCGCCAGCAGCTGGGGAGCGGGGGGCCCCGATACGCAGTATTTT. This translates into CASSWGAGGPDTQYF.

The chain is built from TRBV5-6 and TRBJ2-7, with D tentatively TRBD1 (5 bases). The germline CDR1 and CDR2 sequences are SGHDT and YYEEEE. Trimming removed 1 base from V and 2 bases from J, with 10 bases in between. CDR3 length equals 14 residues. The CDR3 coding sequence is TGTGCCAGCAGCTTGCAGGGCTCGGCCTACGAGCAGTACTTC. This encodes CASSLQGSAYEQYF.

This clone was seen once. The J gene is TRBJ1-2, the V gene TRBV10-3, with D maybe TRBD1 (6 bases). V lost 3 bases and J 7 bases, leaving 15 bases between the germline ends. The CDR3 spans 14 residues. The germline V gene encodes CDR1 ENHRY and CDR2 SYGVKD. CDR3 sequence (DNA): TGTGCCATCAGTGAATTACAGGGCAGGAGTGGCTACACCTTC. This gives the protein CAISELQGRSGYTF.

The V gene is TRBV2, the J gene TRBJ1-2; D might be TRBD1 (5 bases). V gave up 8 bases and J gave up 2 bases, with 15 bases separating them. Germline CDR1 is SNHLY and CDR2 is FYNNEI. The CDR3 has 14 amino acids. CDR3 region: CASWIPQGNYGYTF. CDR3 sequence (DNA): TGTGCCAGCTGGATCCCTCAGGGAAACTATGGCTACACCTTC.